This TCR beta chain was documented in a study of cytomegalovirus exposure and HLA in healthy donors. Study outcomes and limitations: The study reported that TCR beta sequences accurately predicted HLA-A and HLA-B alleles in most subjects. Listed as cytomegalovirus-associated were 164 TCR beta chains. CMV serostatus was the only recorded immune exposure for donors. Later genetic work tied a missense DCLRE1C variant to beta-chain V and J trimming.

To note about this clone: Antigen unknown.

V was cut by 3 bases and J by 6 bases, with 12 bases left in between. The CDR3 runs 14 residues. The V gene's germline CDR1 is LGHNA and CDR2 YNFKEQ. Primers included in the PCR were 60 Vbeta and 13 Jbeta primers. TCRdb's table, derived via immunoSEQ multiplex PCR, lists solely in-frame clones and lacks some. The sample carries about 190,000 clones, roughly 84% recorded once. The receptor's source is a woman between 45 and 65 years old in good health and CMV-seropositive. The gene calls are TRBV4-2 and TRBJ2-1, with D possibly matching TRBD2 (7 bases). Sequences were obtained from PBMCs. CDR3 coding DNA: TGTGCCAGCAGCCAGGGGGGGCCTGGCAATGAGCAGTTCTTC. Translation gives CASSQGGPGNEQFF.